This is a list of T cell receptor beta chains from one sample in a study of T cells in Graves' hyperthyroidism and ophthalmopathy. TCRdb reprocessed the multiplex PCR reads with MiXCR, giving one entry per CDR3 protein. The repertoire holds around 600,000 distinct CDR3 sequences, with approximately 15% as singletons. The sequencing sample was made of blood. Receptors were obtained from a woman aged 45-59 years with Graves' ophthalmopathy. Both conserved end residues are part of each CDR3. Each record gives: V gene, J gene, D gene, clone size, CDR3 DNA, CDR3 protein. The D gene is left open where the match is weak. Rows give clone size only sometimes, using once, few, many, or a class for an expanded clone.

TRBV6-2/TRBV6-3,TRBJ2-7,-,many,TGTGCCAGCAGTTACAGCTCCCGGACAGATGTCTACGAGCAGTACTTC,CASSYSSRTDVYEQYF
TRBV5-5,TRBJ2-2,TRBD2,few,TGTGCCAGCAGCCGGGACTATACCGGGGAGCTGTTTTTT,CASSRDYTGELFF
TRBV15,TRBJ2-2,-,many,TGTGCCACCAGCAGAGGGCCTAGCGCGAACACCGGGGAGCTGTTTTTT,CATSRGPSANTGELFF
TRBV18,TRBJ1-1,-,many,TGTGCCAGCTCACCGGGGACGGGGAACACTGAAGCTTTCTTT,CASSPGTGNTEAFF
TRBV3-1,TRBJ2-5,TRBD1,many,TGTGCCAGCAGCCAACGACAGGGTAGGGAGACCCAGTACTTC,CASSQRQGRETQYF
TRBV12-3/TRBV12-4,TRBJ2-5,-,-,TGTGCCAGCAGTTTGCAGGGGGGTCGGGAGACCCAGTACTTC,CASSLQGGRETQYF
TRBV29-1,TRBJ2-2,-,many,TGCAGCGCAGGGCACACCGGGGAGCTGTTTTTT,CSAGHTGELFF
TRBV5-4,TRBJ2-4,-,few,TGTGCCAGCAGCTCGCCCCTGGACTTAGCCAAAAACATTCAGTACTTC,CASSSPLDLAKNIQYF
TRBV12-3/TRBV12-4,TRBJ2-1,-,-,TGTGCCAGCAGTTGGGGCGGTAGCTCCTACAATGAGCAGTTCTTC,CASSWGGSSYNEQFF
TRBV7-9,TRBJ2-7,-,-,TGTGCCAGCAGCTCCACATTCTCCTACGAGCAGTACTTC,CASSSTFSYEQYF
TRBV7-2,TRBJ1-4,TRBD1,many,TGTGCCAGCAGCTTGACAGGGGGCCCGGATGAAAAACTGTTTTTT,CASSLTGGPDEKLFF
TRBV2,TRBJ2-7,-,many,TGTGCCAGCAGTGACCCCGTCCTCTACGAGCAGTACTTC,CASSDPVLYEQYF
TRBV20-1,TRBJ1-4,-,many,TGCAGTGCTAGTGTAACCAGGGGAACAACTAATGAAAAACTGTTTTTT,CSASVTRGTTNEKLFF
TRBV7-9,TRBJ2-7,-,many,TGTGCCAGCAGTTCGGAGCGAGACGAGCAGTACTTC,CASSSERDEQYF
TRBV13,TRBJ1-1,-,-,TGTGCCAGCAGCTTAGCACCGGCAGGGGCGACTGAAGCTTTCTTT,CASSLAPAGATEAFF
TRBV3-1,TRBJ1-1,-,-,TGTGCCAGCAGCCGGGGATCAGGGTTGGTGAACACTGAAGCTTTCTTT,CASSRGSGLVNTEAFF
TRBV20-1,TRBJ2-5,-,few,TGCAGTGCGAGCCCCCGGGCCCAGGCAGGAGAGACCCAGTACTTC,CSASPRAQAGETQYF
TRBV10-3,TRBJ2-2,-,few,TGTGCCATCAGTGAGGGGGTTGGCGGAAACACCGGGGAGCTGTTTTTT,CAISEGVGGNTGELFF
TRBV7-9,TRBJ2-2,-,few,TGTGCCAATCGCGGGCAGGGAGAAACCGGGGAGCTGTTTTTT,CANRGQGETGELFF
TRBV27,TRBJ1-5,-,many,TGTGCCAGCAGTGAGGGGGGAGGCCATCAGCCCCAGCATTTT,CASSEGGGHQPQHF
TRBV28,TRBJ1-1,TRBD1,many,TGTGCCAGCAGCCTGGACAGGGCGGCTTTCTTT,CASSLDRAAFF
TRBV4-3,TRBJ2-3,-,few,TGCGCCAGCAGCCAAGAAGTTAGTAGGGGTGGTTTCACAGATACGCAGTATTTT,CASSQEVSRGGFTDTQYF
TRBV7-9,TRBJ2-7,TRBD2,-,TGTGCCAGCAGCCCGGGACTAGCGGGATCCTACGAGCAGTGCTTC,CASSPGLAGSYEQCF
TRBV27,TRBJ2-1,-,many,TGTGCCAGCAGTTTATCGACAAGCTCCTACAATGAGCAGTTCTTC,CASSLSTSSYNEQFF
TRBV20-1,TRBJ2-5,-,many,TGCAGTGCTAGGGGTGGGGGCCAAGAGACCCAGTACTTC,CSARGGGQETQYF
TRBV27,TRBJ2-1,TRBD2,many,TGTGCCAGCAGGGGACTAGCGGGAGGGCCCAGTGAGCAGTTCTTC,CASRGLAGGPSEQFF
TRBV2,TRBJ2-1,TRBD2,many,TGTGCCAGCAGTCGACTAGCGGGAGACAATGAGCAGTTCTTC,CASSRLAGDNEQFF
TRBV20-1,TRBJ2-7,TRBD1,-,TGCAGTGCTAGGGACAGGTCCCGCTTCTCCTACGAGCAGTACTTC,CSARDRSRFSYEQYF
TRBV14,TRBJ2-7,-,-,TGTGCCAGCAGCCAATACCGGACCCCGTTCGTTCGCGAGCAGTACTTC,CASSQYRTPFVREQYF
TRBV10-3,TRBJ1-1,TRBD1,-,TGTGCCATCAGTGAGTTGTCAGGGGGCGGCCGAAACACTGAAGCTTTCTTT,CAISELSGGGRNTEAFF
TRBV6-2/TRBV6-3,TRBJ2-2,-,many,TGTGCCAGCACACCGGAGTCCGGGGAGCTGTTTTTT,CASTPESGELFF
TRBV11-2,TRBJ2-1,-,many,TGTGCCACCCGAGGCGGCCGGCCCGAACAGTTCTTC,CATRGGRPEQFF
TRBV28,TRBJ2-1,-,few,TGTGCCAGCAAACTCCCGGGGATCTCCTACAATGAGCAGTTCTTC,CASKLPGISYNEQFF
TRBV7-7,TRBJ2-2,TRBD2,-,TGTGCTAGCAGCTTAGAGGCTAGCGGGAGTAGAGGCTCTGTCACCGGGGAGCTGTTTTTT,CASSLEASGSRGSVTGELFF
TRBV7-8,TRBJ2-7,TRBD1,many,TGTGCCAGCAGCTTAGAACGGACAGGGGGCAACTACGAGCAGTACTTC,CASSLERTGGNYEQYF
TRBV30,TRBJ1-2,TRBD1,many,TGTGCCTGGAGTGTAGTCAGGGGGCTGTATGGCCACACCTTC,CAWSVVRGLYGHTF
TRBV7-8,TRBJ2-1,-,many,TGTGCCAGCAGCTTAGCTGAGCGGCCGTACAATGAGCAGTTCTTC,CASSLAERPYNEQFF
TRBV14,TRBJ1-2,-,-,TGTGCCAGCAGCCGGACTTTTTGGGTCGGGGAGGAAGGCTACACCTTC,CASSRTFWVGEEGYTF
TRBV25-1,TRBJ1-4,TRBD1,-,TGTGCCAGCAGCCCGCGCCCTGGACAGGGGAAAAATGAAAAACTGTTTTTT,CASSPRPGQGKNEKLFF
TRBV7-9,TRBJ2-4,TRBD1,many,TGTGCCAGCAGCGCAGACGGAAGACAGGGGATATTGGCCAAAAACATTCAGTACTTC,CASSADGRQGILAKNIQYF
TRBV5-6,TRBJ2-1,TRBD2,few,TGTGCCAGCAGCGGCTCCCTTCTAGCGGGAGAGTATAATGAGCAGTTCTTC,CASSGSLLAGEYNEQFF
TRBV29-1,TRBJ2-3,-,many,TGCAGCGCTGGGATGAGGGACACAGATACGCAGTATTTT,CSAGMRDTDTQYF
TRBV28,TRBJ2-2,-,-,TGTGCCAGCACCTTCTGGGGCAAGTCGAACACCGGGGAGCTGTTTTTT,CASTFWGKSNTGELFF
TRBV7-2,TRBJ1-2,TRBD1,many,TGTGCCAGCAGCTTAGGCCTCCGACAGGGCGGCTATGGCTACACCTTC,CASSLGLRQGGYGYTF
TRBV29-1,TRBJ2-7,-,few,TGCAGCGTTGTTGGTTTGGACAGCACCTACGAGCAGTACTTC,CSVVGLDSTYEQYF
TRBV30,TRBJ2-3,TRBD2,many,TGTGCCTGGAGTGGAGGACTAGCGGGGTTCACAGATACGCAGTATTTT,CAWSGGLAGFTDTQYF
TRBV28,TRBJ1-2,TRBD1,few,TGTGCCAGCAGTTTCCTGAGACAGGGAGACTATGGCTACACCTTC,CASSFLRQGDYGYTF
TRBV27,TRBJ2-7,-,-,TGTGCCTGGCGGGACAGCTCCTACGAGCAGTACTTC,CAWRDSSYEQYF
TRBV28,TRBJ2-4,TRBD1,many,TGTGCCAGCAACACCAACGGACAGGGCAGCAAAAACATTCAGTACTTC,CASNTNGQGSKNIQYF
TRBV6-1,TRBJ2-1,-,-,TGTGCCAGCAATAACCTTCTCTACAATGAGCAGTTCTTC,CASNNLLYNEQFF
TRBV24-1,TRBJ1-1,-,many,TGTGCCACCAGGGCGGGGCCGAACACTGAAGCTTTCTTT,CATRAGPNTEAFF
TRBV28,TRBJ2-1,-,many,TGTGCCAGCAAACAAGGAGGGTCTGGGAATGAGCAGTTCTTC,CASKQGGSGNEQFF
TRBV27,TRBJ2-1,TRBD1,many,TGTGCCAGCACCCGAAACAGGGGAAACAATGAGCAGTTCTTC,CASTRNRGNNEQFF
TRBV7-9,TRBJ2-3,-,many,TGTGCCAGCAGCCTGGAAGACACACTCACAGATACGCAGTATTTT,CASSLEDTLTDTQYF